The 11 T cell receptor beta chains listed next were all sequenced from one sample in a study of blood T cell repertoires in COVID-19. Clones were read by immunoSEQ multiplex PCR, and TCRdb kept only the in-frame ones, dropping some. The table includes 100,000 to 150,000 clones, around 85% detected once. The sample comprised peripheral blood. These receptors were collected from a man in his thirties or forties with COVID-19, enrolled during active disease.

This sequence joins TRBV30 and TRBJ2-3; D possibly corresponds to TRBD2 (6 bases). Trimming removed 4 bases from V and 0 bases from J, with 14 bases in between. This CDR3 region has 15 residues. Germline V gene sequence: CDR1 GTSNPN, CDR2 SVGIG (reference sequence). CDR3 sequence (DNA): TGTGCCTGGACAGAGGACGGGGGAAGCACAGATACGCAGTATTTT. Protein sequence: CAWTEDGGSTDTQYF. Full variable domain (missing parts from reference TRBV30 and TRBJ2-3): SQTIHQWPATLVQPVGSPLSLECTVEGTSNPNLYWYRQAAGRGLQLLFYSVGIGQISSEVPQNLSASRPQDRQFILSSKKLLLSDSGFYLCAWTEDGGSTDTQYFGPGTRLTVL.

The chain links TRBV10-3 to TRBJ1-4, with D possibly matching TRBD1 (5 bases). This CDR3 has 14 amino acids. Germline loops: CDR1 ENHRY, CDR2 SYGVKD. Trimming shortened V by 6 bases and J by 10 bases, and 18 bases separated the two germline ends. The CDR3: CAISPAAEQGKLFF. CDR3 DNA sequence: TGTGCCATCAGCCCCGCGGCAGAGCAGGGAAAACTGTTTTTT.

This rearrangement joins TRBV6-1 to TRBJ1-4; tentatively, D is TRBD1 (5 bases). CDR3 length: 12 amino acids. Trimming took off 6 bases at V and 7 bases at J, with 9 bases between the two ends. Germline lookup yields CDR1 MNHNS and CDR2 SASEGT. The CDR3 loop is CASSRDFEKLFF. The CDR3 region has the DNA TGTGCCAGCAGCAGGGACTTTGAAAAACTGTTTTTT.

V and J are TRBV28 and TRBJ1-5; D is possibly TRBD1 (5 bases). The CDR3 runs 13 residues. V lost 7 bases, J lost 7 bases, and 14 bases lay in between. Germline-derived CDR1 and CDR2 are MDHEN and SYDVKM. The CDR3 nucleotides read TGTGCCAGCATGGGGGGGGTTCGCCAGCCCCAGCATTTT. It codes for CASMGGVRQPQHF.

The rearrangement links TRBV20-1 to TRBJ2-7; 9 bases align to TRBD2. The CDR3 sequence is 13 residues long. Germline lookup yields CDR1 DFQATT and CDR2 SNEGSKA (reference sequence). The junction had 0 bases not matched to a gene; V was cut back by 3 bases and J by 0 bases. Here the CDR3 DNA reads TGCAGTGCTAGTAGCGGGAGCTCCTACGAGCAGTACTTC. Translating gives CSASSGSSYEQYF.

V gene TRBV10-1 combines with J gene TRBJ2-2; D is undetermined. Germline lookup yields CDR1 WNHNN and CDR2 SYGVQD (reference sequence). The length of the CDR3 is 13 residues. V was pared by 2 bases and J by 5 bases, with 6 bases between. The CDR3 sequence is CASSEGGTGELFF. CDR3 DNA sequence: TGCGCCAGCAGTGAGGGCGGAACCGGGGAGCTGTTTTTT.

The chain couples TRBV7-3 to TRBJ2-2, with TRBD2 matching over 15 bases. From germline, CDR1 is SGHTA and CDR2 FQGTGA. Unmatched junction bases numbered 1, after V lost 0 bases and J lost 5 bases. The CDR3 sequence is 17 residues long. CDR3 residues: CASSLTGTSGRTGELFF. DNA of the CDR3: TGTGCCAGCAGCTTAACGGGGACTAGCGGGAGGACCGGGGAGCTGTTTTTT.

The gene calls are TRBV15 and TRBJ1-5; TRBD1 is a possible D gene (6 bases). The CDR3 spans 14 residues. The V gene's germline CDR1 is LNHNV and CDR2 YYDKDF (reference sequence). Trimming left V 8 bases short and J 0 bases short, with 11 bases between. CDR3 DNA sequence: TGTGCCACCCGGGACACTTTTAGCAATCAGCCCCAGCATTTT. Translation gives CATRDTFSNQPQHF.

With respect to this clone: Other nucleotide sequences in the sample specify the same CDR3. V gene TRBV21-1 combines with J gene TRBJ2-7; no DNA check was done on the table's D call, TRBD2. TRBV21-1 is listed as a pseudogene. The CDR3 runs to 18 residues. CDR3 protein: CASSKSHQRGAGVNEQYF. CDR3 DNA sequence: TGTGCCAGCAGCAAGTCCCATCAGAGAGGAGCGGGAGTGAACGAGCAGTACTTC.

The J gene is TRBJ2-1, the V gene TRBV6-2 or TRBV6-3; 7 nucleotides agree with TRBD2. The ends lost 2 bases at V and 4 bases at J; junction bases unmatched: 5. This CDR3 is 15 amino acids long. Germline V gene sequence: CDR1 MNHEY, CDR2 SVGEGT. The CDR3 region is CASSYPSGVYNEQFF. The DNA of the CDR3 is TGTGCCAGCAGTTACCCCAGCGGGGTTTACAATGAGCAGTTCTTC.

Concerning this clone: Other nucleotide sequences from this sample produce the same CDR3. The rearrangement links TRBV5-4 to TRBJ2-7; D is possibly TRBD1 (6 bases). Trimming pared 0 bases from V and 0 bases from J, leaving 10 bases between. CDR1 and CDR2 (germline): SGHNT, YYREEE (reference sequence). The CDR3 spans 15 residues. The CDR3 DNA is TGTGCCAGCAGCTTGGGTGGACAGCTCTCCTACGAGCAGTACTTC. Translated, it gives CASSLGGQLSYEQYF.